A single sample is the source of the 21 T cell receptor beta chains below, sequenced in a study of PD-L1 blockade in urothelial cancer. Time point defined: pretreatment peripheral blood. The table came from immunoSEQ multiplex PCR; TCRdb's copy has only in-frame clones and leaves some out. The sample lists tens of thousands of clones, 75% to 85% occurring once. Here the sequenced sample was PBMCs, taken around atezolizumab (anti-PD-L1) treatment. The receptor source for this set is a man aged 65 to 79 with urothelial cancer.

This chain uses TRBV4-2 with TRBJ1-4; no reliable D call. There are 15 residues in the CDR3. From germline, CDR1 is LGHNA and CDR2 YNFKEQ. V gave up 3 bases and J gave up 7 bases, with 15 bases separating them. The CDR3, as DNA: TGTGCCAGCAGCCAGGACCTATCCCGGGGTGAAAAACTGTTTTTT. Residues: CASSQDLSRGEKLFF.

As for this clone: A read error may account for a junction end that differs from germline. This chain links TRBV29-1 with TRBJ2-1; 7 positions match TRBD1. The CDR3 contains 14 residues. Looked up from germline, CDR1 is SQVTM and CDR2 is ANQGSEA. CDR3 in DNA: TGCAGCGCTGAAGGGAGACAGGGTTCCAATGAGCAGTTCTTC. Translated, it gives CSAEGRQGSNEQFF.

V gene TRBV30 combines with J gene TRBJ2-1; 7 positions match TRBD2. The CDR3 consists of 16 residues. Germline V CDR1 and CDR2: GTSNPN, SVGIG (reference sequence). J was trimmed by 0 bases and V by 4 bases; bases with no gene match: 9. CDR3 protein: CAWTSPGGSSYNEQFF. DNA of the CDR3: TGTGCCTGGACTTCCCCGGGGGGTAGCTCCTACAATGAGCAGTTCTTC.

CDR3 loop: CASTPPGRGPQNEQFF. The CDR3 DNA reads TGCGCCAGCACCCCCCCGGGCAGGGGCCCCCAGAATGAGCAGTTCTTC. J is TRBJ2-1 and V is TRBV10-2; D perhaps matches TRBD1 (6 bases). The germline V and J ends were trimmed by 7 bases and 7 bases, with 23 bases remaining between them. The CDR3 contains 16 residues. Germline lookup yields CDR1 WSHSY and CDR2 SAAADI.

The CDR3: CANPAGGGCEQYF. CDR3 nucleotide sequence: TGTGCCAATCCGGCGGGGGGCGGTTGCGAGCAGTACTTC. The chain employs TRBV6-5 and TRBJ2-7, with 8 bases aligning to TRBD2. Per the germline V gene, CDR1 is MNHEY and CDR2 is SVGAGI. The V gene end was trimmed by 10 bases and the J gene end by 6 bases; junction bases not matched to a gene: 11. This CDR3 comprises 13 residues.

This clone has just a few counts. The rearrangement links TRBV19 to TRBJ2-1; a possible D gene is TRBD1 (5 bases). Germline V gene lookup returns CDR1 LNHDA and CDR2 SQIVND (reference sequence). Trimming took 6 bases from V and 6 from J, leaving 9 bases between them. The CDR3 has 12 amino acids. This CDR3 reads CASSRQSNEQFF. Written as DNA, the CDR3 is TGTGCCAGTAGCCGACAGAGCAATGAGCAGTTCTTC.

The J gene is TRBJ2-7, the V gene TRBV4-1, with 7 bases lining up with TRBD2. Germline loops: CDR1 MGHRA, CDR2 YSYEKL. The V gene end was trimmed by 4 bases and the J gene end by 2 bases; junction bases not matched to a gene: 2. This CDR3 region has 13 residues. CDR3 bases: TGCGCCAGCAGCCGGGACTATCCCTACGAGCAGTACTTC. Protein sequence: CASSRDYPYEQYF.

The gene calls are TRBV28 and TRBJ2-7; D is possibly TRBD1 (6 bases). Germline lookup yields CDR1 MDHEN and CDR2 SYDVKM. The CDR3 covers 11 residues. V shed 5 bases and J shed 7 bases, with 9 bases lying between them. The CDR3 reads CASSRTGEQYF. DNA for the CDR3: TGTGCCAGCAGTCGCACAGGGGAGCAGTACTTC.

V is TRBV5-5 and J is TRBJ2-2; D might be TRBD1 (6 bases). The CDR3 contains 15 residues. Trimming took off 4 bases at V and 0 bases at J, with 10 bases between the two ends. CDR1 and CDR2 from the germline V gene are SGHKS and YYEKEE (reference sequence). CDR3 in DNA: TGTGCCAGCAGCACGGGACATCCGAACACCGGGGAGCTGTTTTTT. Amino acid sequence: CASSTGHPNTGELFF.

In this sample, this clone turned up many times. The chain uses TRBV19 and TRBJ1-2; TRBD1 matches at 10 bases. The CDR3 contains 14 residues. After removal of 4 bases from V and 4 bases from J, the junction contained 3 bases not matched to a gene. CDR1 is LNHDA, CDR2 SQIVND, per germline (reference sequence). The CDR3 nucleotides are TGTGCCAGTAGTAGGGACAGGGGTTCCTATGGCTACACCTTC. Its translation is CASSRDRGSYGYTF.

The chain couples TRBV4-1 to TRBJ1-1, with 10 bases matching TRBD1. The junction had 10 bases not matched to a gene; V was cut back by 4 bases and J by 5 bases. CDR1 MGHRA and CDR2 YSYEKL come from the germline V gene. CDR3 size: 16 residues. Here the CDR3 reads CASSLKTGGARTEAFF. The CDR3 bases are TGCGCCAGCAGCCTCAAGACAGGGGGCGCGAGAACTGAAGCTTTCTTT.

The chain carries TRBV7-3 and TRBJ2-3; D might be TRBD2 (5 bases). The V end was cut by 0 bases, the J end by 4 bases, with 11 bases between. This CDR3 has 15 residues. Germline V lookup: CDR1 SGHTA, CDR2 FQGTGA. CDR3 DNA sequence: TGTGCCAGCAGCTTAACGGGAGATCCGTCAGATACGCAGTATTTT. Its translation is CASSLTGDPSDTQYF.

This rearrangement joins TRBV9 to TRBJ2-5; D is ambiguous. The CDR3 covers 14 residues. V shed 0 bases and J shed 5 bases, with 11 bases lying between them. Germline V lookup: CDR1 SGDLS, CDR2 YYNGEE. The CDR3 nucleotides are TGTGCCAGCAGCGTAGATGGGCAGACGGAGACCCAGTACTTC. This gives the protein CASSVDGQTETQYF.

The chain carries TRBV11-2 and TRBJ1-1, with D possibly being TRBD1 (6 bases). The CDR3 spans 14 residues. Germline assignment: CDR1 SGHAT and CDR2 FQNNGV. V lost 1 base, J lost 4 bases, and 10 bases lay in between. The CDR3 nucleotides read TGTGCCAGCAGCTTAGTTAGAGGGGGCACTGAAGCTTTCTTT. Its translation: CASSLVRGGTEAFF.

This clone is medium-sized. CDR3 protein: CASSPGQGGYYEQYF. CDR3 DNA: TGTGCCAGTAGTCCAGGACAGGGGGGTTACTACGAGCAGTACTTC. V and J are TRBV19 and TRBJ2-7; 10 nucleotides line up with TRBD1. The junction had 7 bases not matched to a gene; V was cut back by 5 bases and J by 3 bases. The CDR3 totals 15 residues. CDR1 is LNHDA and CDR2 is SQIVND in the germline V gene (reference sequence).

This chain joins TRBV20-1 and TRBJ2-1; unclear D gene. Looked up from germline, CDR1 is DFQATT and CDR2 is SNEGSKA (reference sequence). This CDR3 spans 11 amino acids. V shed 3 bases and J shed 8 bases, with 8 bases lying between them. The CDR3 loop reads CSARQVDEQFF. The CDR3 DNA reads as TGCAGTGCTAGGCAGGTCGATGAGCAGTTCTTC.

The CDR3 protein is CASSPVPGTGGRGYTF. CDR3 nucleotide sequence: TGTGCCAGCAGCCCGGTACCCGGGACAGGGGGCCGGGGCTACACCTTC. This sequence joins TRBV4-2 and TRBJ1-2, with TRBD1 matching 12 bases. V trimming: 4 bases; J trimming: 8 bases; junction bases outside the gene matches: 11. Germline V gene lookup returns CDR1 LGHNA and CDR2 YNFKEQ. The CDR3 is 16 amino acids.

In its sample, this clone was seen once. J is TRBJ2-3 and V is TRBV5-1, with D possibly being TRBD2 (6 bases). Germline-derived CDR1 and CDR2 are SGHRS and YFSETQ. V was trimmed by 3 bases and J by 7 bases, leaving 12 bases between them. This CDR3 is 13 amino acids long. The CDR3 region is CASSSGTGYTQYF. The CDR3, as DNA: TGCGCCAGCAGCTCAGGGACTGGGTATACGCAGTATTTT.

The chain has TRBV7-2 and TRBJ1-4, with 7 nucleotides matching TRBD1. Germline V lookup: CDR1 SGHTA, CDR2 FQGNSA. With V trimmed by 5 bases and J by 7 bases, 7 bases remained unmatched. CDR3 length: 14 amino acids. For the CDR3, the DNA is TGTGCCAGCAGCCGCGGGACAGTGGGTGAAAAACTGTTTTTT. Amino acids: CASSRGTVGEKLFF.

The V call is TRBV5-1, the J call TRBJ1-1; 8 bases are shared with TRBD1. Per germline, CDR1 SGHRS and CDR2 YFSETQ. J was trimmed by 4 bases and V by 0 bases; bases with no gene match: 14. This CDR3 spans 18 amino acids. Written as DNA, the CDR3 is TGCGCCAGCAGCTTGGGGGGGCAGGGGGCGAGGTTTAGCACTGAAGCTTTCTTT. Protein: CASSLGGQGARFSTEAFF. Full variable domain (remainder filled in from reference TRBV5-1 and TRBJ1-1): KAGVTQTPRYLIKTRGQQVTLSCSPISGHRSVSWYQQTPGQGLQFLFEYFSETQRNKGNFPGRFSGRQFSNSRSEMNVSTLELGDSALYLCASSLGGQGARFSTEAFFGQGTRLTVV.

The chain joins TRBV2 to TRBJ1-1; TRBD1 matches at 9 bases. V lost 6 bases to trimming and J lost 0 bases; unmatched junction nucleotides: 5. Looked up from germline, CDR1 is SNHLY and CDR2 is FYNNEI. This CDR3 comprises 15 residues. CDR3 region: CASSSQGALNTEAFF. The CDR3 DNA sequence: TGTGCCAGCAGCTCACAGGGGGCACTGAACACTGAAGCTTTCTTT.